A selection of T cell receptor beta chains follows, all from one sample in a study of cytomegalovirus exposure and HLA in healthy donors. Sequencing used immunoSEQ multiplex PCR; TCRdb keeps in-frame clones, though not all of them. Among some 180,000 clones, 75% to 85% were seen once, and the ten largest hold about 2.5%. Sequencing used PBMCs. Receptor source: a woman in her forties or fifties in good health and CMV-seronegative. Both conserved end residues are part of each CDR3. D genes are given only for firm matches. Clone size is stated in some rows and not others, as once, few, many or a class when expanded.

V gene	J gene	clone size	D gene	CDR3 DNA	CDR3 protein
TRBV7-9	TRBJ2-1	-	TRBD1	TGTGCCAGCAGCCTAATCGGGACAGGGAATAACAATGAGCAGTTCTTC	CASSLIGTGNNNEQFF
TRBV2	TRBJ2-5	once	TRBD2	TGTGCCAGCACCGGGGGGAAGACCCAGTACTTC	CASTGGKTQYF
TRBV28	TRBJ1-3	-	TRBD1	TGTGCCAGCAGCATGACAGGGGGAGGAAACACCATATATTTT	CASSMTGGGNTIYF
TRBV7-2	TRBJ2-1	-	-	TGTGCCAGCAGCTTGAGTAGCAGGGGCAATGAGCAGTTCTTC	CASSLSSRGNEQFF
TRBV4-2	TRBJ1-4	-	-	TGTGCCAGCAGCCAAAGCCAGGCAACTAATGAAAAACTGTTTTTT	CASSQSQATNEKLFF
TRBV27	TRBJ1-2	-	TRBD1	TGTGCCAGCAGAGACAGGGGGCAGACCTATGGCTACACCTTC	CASRDRGQTYGYTF
TRBV6-1	TRBJ2-7	-	TRBD2	TGTGCCAGCAGTGAAGCGGCGCTGGCTAGCGGGAGGGGCTACGAGCAGTACTTC	CASSEAALASGRGYEQYF
TRBV19	TRBJ1-5	-	TRBD1	TGTGCCAGTAGTCGGGGACAGGGGGGAGATCAGCCCCAGCATTTT	CASSRGQGGDQPQHF
TRBV7-9	TRBJ1-1	-	TRBD1	TGTGCCAGCAGCTTCCAAGGGACAGGGAACACTGAAGCTTTCTTT	CASSFQGTGNTEAFF
TRBV7-8	TRBJ2-1	-	TRBD2	TGTGCCAGCAGCCCTCCCCTAGCGGGAGGCAACTACAATGAGCAGTTCTTC	CASSPPLAGGNYNEQFF
TRBV7-9	TRBJ1-5	-	-	TGTGCCAGCAGCTTTGAGCTCCAGCCCCAGCATTTT	CASSFELQPQHF
TRBV28	TRBJ2-3	-	-	TGTGCCAGCAGTTTCCCGGCCCTAGATTGGGCAGATACGCAGTATTTT	CASSFPALDWADTQYF
TRBV7-8	TRBJ2-7	-	TRBD2	TGTGCCAGCAGACCGGGACTAGCGGGAGTGGGGGACTCCTACGAGCAGTACTTC	CASRPGLAGVGDSYEQYF
TRBV9	TRBJ2-7	-	-	TGTGCCAGCAGCGTAGAGGGGGGCAGGGGGGACTACGAGCAGTACTTC	CASSVEGGRGDYEQYF
TRBV4-1	TRBJ1-3	-	TRBD1	TGCGCCAGCAGCCTCGACAGGGGAACTGGAAACACCATATATTTT	CASSLDRGTGNTIYF
TRBV5-1	TRBJ2-7	-	-	TGCGCCAGCTCCTTCCACCCGTCGGTCGAGCAGTACTTC	CASSFHPSVEQYF
TRBV2	TRBJ2-7	-	TRBD1	TGTGCCAGCAGTGAAGAACAGGGGATATACGAGCAGTACTTC	CASSEEQGIYEQYF
TRBV18	TRBJ2-2	-	TRBD1	TGTGCCAGCTCACCACCGGCAGGGGGCCGCACCGGGGAGCTGTTTTTT	CASSPPAGGRTGELFF
TRBV6-5	TRBJ1-2	few	TRBD1	TGTGCCAGCAGTATGGACAGGGGGTCCTATGGCTACACCTTC	CASSMDRGSYGYTF
TRBV6-1	TRBJ1-1	-	-	TGTGCCAGCGGCCAATCAAGACTAGAAGCTTTCTTT	CASGQSRLEAFF
TRBV7-9	TRBJ2-1	-	TRBD2	TGTGCCAGCAGCTTTTATGCGGGAGAAAACAATGAGCAGTTCTTC	CASSFYAGENNEQFF
TRBV5-1	TRBJ2-7	-	-	TGCGCCAGCAGCTACCCGGGGAGCCTTAACCCTAACTACGAGCAGTACTTC	CASSYPGSLNPNYEQYF
TRBV19	TRBJ2-7	-	TRBD1	TGTGCCAGTAGTCCCGGGACAGGGGGGAGGTACGAGCAGTACTTC	CASSPGTGGRYEQYF
TRBV10-3	TRBJ1-5	-	-	TGTGCCATCAGTGCCGGTCCGGGCAATCAGCCCCAGCATTTT	CAISAGPGNQPQHF
TRBV28	TRBJ1-5	once	TRBD1	TGTGCCAGCAGTCGGACAGGGGGCGAAAATCAGCCCCAGCATTTT	CASSRTGGENQPQHF
TRBV2	TRBJ2-7	-	TRBD2	TGTGCCAGCACTAGACGCGTCGGGACTAGCGGCCCCTACGAGCAGTACTTC	CASTRRVGTSGPYEQYF
TRBV5-1	TRBJ2-2	-	TRBD2	TGCGCCAGCAACCCAGCGGGAGACACCGGGGAGCTGTTTTTT	CASNPAGDTGELFF
TRBV4-1	TRBJ1-5	-	-	TGCGCCAGCAGCCTCGCGTATCTTGGCAATCAGCCCCAGCATTTT	CASSLAYLGNQPQHF
TRBV29-1	TRBJ1-1	few	TRBD1	TGCAGCGCGGCCCGGGACAGGGGAAAGGTTTGGACTGAAGCTTTCTTT	CSAARDRGKVWTEAFF
TRBV29-1	TRBJ1-5	-	-	TGCAGCGTTGGTGAAACAGGGAAGGGGAATCAGCCCCAGCATTTT	CSVGETGKGNQPQHF
TRBV29-1	TRBJ2-3	once	TRBD2	TGCAGCGTTGAACTAGCGGGGAAAGATACGCAGTATTTT	CSVELAGKDTQYF
TRBV27	TRBJ1-5	-	-	TGTGCCAGCAGTTTAATGGGTTCCGGGGGCAATCAGCCCCAGCATTTT	CASSLMGSGGNQPQHF
TRBV13	TRBJ2-7	-	TRBD2	TGTGCCAGCAGCTCCCTAGCGGGAGGGCCAACCTACGAGCAGTACTTC	CASSSLAGGPTYEQYF
TRBV14	TRBJ2-5	-	-	TGTGCCAGCAGCCAAGTGAGGAGAGAAGAGACCCAGTACTTC	CASSQVRREETQYF
TRBV27	TRBJ2-3	-	-	TGTGCCAGCAGTTTGCGGAGAAGCACAGATACGCAGTATTTT	CASSLRRSTDTQYF
TRBV6-6	TRBJ2-7	-	-	TGTGCCAGCAGTACATCCTACGAGCAGTACTTC	CASSTSYEQYF
TRBV5-3	TRBJ2-7	-	-	TGTGCCAGAAGCTTGGGGAGCACAGGTTCCTACGAGCAGTACTTC	CARSLGSTGSYEQYF
TRBV6-4	TRBJ1-5	-	-	TGTGCCAGCTCCCCCCAGGGGAATAGCAATCAGCCCCAGCATTTT	CASSPQGNSNQPQHF
TRBV18	TRBJ1-6	-	-	TGTGCCAGCTCACCACCCGGCGGGGGTTCACCCCTCCACTTT	CASSPPGGGSPLHF
TRBV5-1	TRBJ1-4	-	-	TGCGCCAGCAGCGCCCGCGAGGGGGATGAAAAACTGTTTTTT	CASSAREGDEKLFF
TRBV10-3	TRBJ2-7	few	-	TGTGCCAGCAGGACCCCGAATCCGGGGGTGGACGAGCAGTACTTC	CASRTPNPGVDEQYF
TRBV9	TRBJ2-3	-	-	TGTGCCAGCAGCGTAGGGCCAGTCCCTAGCACAGATACGCAGTATTTT	CASSVGPVPSTDTQYF
TRBV19	TRBJ2-4	-	TRBD1	TGTGCCAGTGGCCGGACAGGGTATGGAAACATTCAGTACTTC	CASGRTGYGNIQYF